The sequence of this T cell receptor beta chain was determined in a study of graft-versus-host responses after intestinal transplantation. Turning to the study itself: Induction using anti-thymocyte globulin, followed by tacrolimus and steroids for two to four years, was given to all recipients. Study observations and caveats: There were GvH clones found in recipient marrow, and some of them appeared first in ileum or blood. Individuals carrying graft-donor T cell macrochimerism showed high graft-versus-host to host-versus-graft clonal ratios in allografts. GvH clone levels peaked in circulation, and this peak was associated with early post-transplant HvG declines.

A remark on this clone: The antigen remains unidentified.

The table came from immunoSEQ multiplex PCR; TCRdb's copy has only in-frame clones and leaves some out. This sample yields fewer than 80,000 clones, of which roughly nine tenths are seen a single time; 1.5% to 2% belongs to the top ten. The CDR3 contains 13 residues. The V end was cut by 2 bases, the J end by 6 bases, with 14 bases between. Germline loops: CDR1 GTSNPN, CDR2 SVGIG (reference sequence). Specimen: unstimulated CD8+ T cells sorted from spleen or lymph node cells, collected before transplant. The chain recombines TRBV30 with TRBJ2-7; TRBD1 is a possible D gene (5 bases). The receptor was isolated from a human donor who was the organ donor for an intestinal transplant. CDR3 region: CAWSPSWTLEQYF. CDR3 DNA sequence: TGTGCCTGGAGTCCCTCCTGGACACTCGAGCAGTACTTC.